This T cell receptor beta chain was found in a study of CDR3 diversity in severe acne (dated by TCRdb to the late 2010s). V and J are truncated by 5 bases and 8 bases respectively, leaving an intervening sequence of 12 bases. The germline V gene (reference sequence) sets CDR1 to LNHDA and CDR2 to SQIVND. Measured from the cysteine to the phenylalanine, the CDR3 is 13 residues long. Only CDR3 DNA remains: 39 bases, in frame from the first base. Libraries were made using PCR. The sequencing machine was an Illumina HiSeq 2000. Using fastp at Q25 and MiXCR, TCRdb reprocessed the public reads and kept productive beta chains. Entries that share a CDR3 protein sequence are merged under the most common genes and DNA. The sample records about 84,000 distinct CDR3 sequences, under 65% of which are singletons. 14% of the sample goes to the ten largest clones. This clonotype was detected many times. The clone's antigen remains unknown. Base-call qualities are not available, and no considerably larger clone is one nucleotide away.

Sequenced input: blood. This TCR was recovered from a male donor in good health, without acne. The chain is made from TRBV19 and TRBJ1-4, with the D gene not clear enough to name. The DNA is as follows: TGTGCCAGTAGTTGGGCAGACGGCGAAAAACTGTTTTTT. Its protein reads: CASSWADGEKLFF.